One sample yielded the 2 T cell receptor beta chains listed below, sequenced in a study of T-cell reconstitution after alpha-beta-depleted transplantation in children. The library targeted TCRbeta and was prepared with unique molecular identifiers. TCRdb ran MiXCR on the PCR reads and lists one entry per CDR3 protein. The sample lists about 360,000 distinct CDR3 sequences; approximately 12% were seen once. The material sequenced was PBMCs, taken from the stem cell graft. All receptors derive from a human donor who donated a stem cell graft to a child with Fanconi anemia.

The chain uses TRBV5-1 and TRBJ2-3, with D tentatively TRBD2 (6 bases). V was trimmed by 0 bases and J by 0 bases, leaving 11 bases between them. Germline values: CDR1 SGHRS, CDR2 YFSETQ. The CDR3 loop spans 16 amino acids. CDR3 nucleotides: TGCGCCAGCAGCTTGGTTGGAGGGATGAGCACAGATACGCAGTATTTT. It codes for CASSLVGGMSTDTQYF.

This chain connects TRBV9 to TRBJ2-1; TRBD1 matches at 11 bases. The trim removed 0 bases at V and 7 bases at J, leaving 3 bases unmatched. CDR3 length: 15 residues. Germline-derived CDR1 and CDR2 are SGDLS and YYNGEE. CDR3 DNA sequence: TGTGCCAGCAGCGTAGTTGGACAGGGGGCAAATGAGCAGTTCTTC. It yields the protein CASSVVGQGANEQFF.